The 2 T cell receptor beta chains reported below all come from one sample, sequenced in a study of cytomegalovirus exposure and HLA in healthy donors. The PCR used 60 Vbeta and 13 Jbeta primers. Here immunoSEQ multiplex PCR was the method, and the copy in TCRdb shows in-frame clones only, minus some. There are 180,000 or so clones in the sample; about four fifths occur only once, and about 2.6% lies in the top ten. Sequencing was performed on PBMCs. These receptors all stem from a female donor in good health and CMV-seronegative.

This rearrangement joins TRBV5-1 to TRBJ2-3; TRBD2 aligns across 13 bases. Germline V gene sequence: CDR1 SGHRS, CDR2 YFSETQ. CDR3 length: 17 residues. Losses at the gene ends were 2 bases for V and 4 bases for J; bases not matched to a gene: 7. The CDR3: CASSFLLAGGLADTQYF. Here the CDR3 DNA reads TGCGCCAGCAGCTTTTTACTAGCGGGGGGGCTCGCAGATACGCAGTATTTT.

The CDR3 DNA sequence: TGTGCCAGCAGCTTCGTTTCTAGCGGGGCCCCCTACGAGCAGTACTTC. This encodes CASSFVSSGAPYEQYF. The chain employs TRBV7-2 and TRBJ2-7; 9 nucleotides align to TRBD2. CDR3 length: 16 residues. Trimming removed 3 bases from V and 2 bases from J; junction bases left unmatched: 8. Germline loops: CDR1 SGHTA, CDR2 FQGNSA.